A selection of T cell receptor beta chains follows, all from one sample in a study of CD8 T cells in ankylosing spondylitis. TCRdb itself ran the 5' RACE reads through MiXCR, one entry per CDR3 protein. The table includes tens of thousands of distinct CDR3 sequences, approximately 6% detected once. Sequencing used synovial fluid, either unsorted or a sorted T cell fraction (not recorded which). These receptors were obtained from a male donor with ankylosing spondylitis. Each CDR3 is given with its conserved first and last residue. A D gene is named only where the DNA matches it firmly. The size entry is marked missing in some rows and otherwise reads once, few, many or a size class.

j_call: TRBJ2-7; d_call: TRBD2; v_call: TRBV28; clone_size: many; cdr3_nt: TGTGCCAGCAGTTTTACTAGCGGGAGGAACTCCTACGAGCAGTACTTC; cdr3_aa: CASSFTSGRNSYEQYF
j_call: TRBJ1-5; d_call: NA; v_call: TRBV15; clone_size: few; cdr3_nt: TGTGCCACCAGCGAACCCCCGGGGGGAAATGGAGGGCCCCAGCATTTT; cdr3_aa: CATSEPPGGNGGPQHF
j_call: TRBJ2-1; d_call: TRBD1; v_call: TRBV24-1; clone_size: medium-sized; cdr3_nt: TGTGCCACCAGTGATTTACAGGGGGCCTGGAATGAGCAGTTCTTC; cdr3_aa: CATSDLQGAWNEQFF
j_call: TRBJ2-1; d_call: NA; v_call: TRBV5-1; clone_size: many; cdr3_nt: TGCGCCAGCAGCTGGGCGGTTCGGTGGGTCTCCTACAATGAGCAGTTCTTC; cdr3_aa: CASSWAVRWVSYNEQFF
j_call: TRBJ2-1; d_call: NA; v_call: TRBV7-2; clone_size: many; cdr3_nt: TGTGCCAGCAGCCTGGTCCATAGCTCCTACAATGAGCAGTTCTTC; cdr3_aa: CASSLVHSSYNEQFF
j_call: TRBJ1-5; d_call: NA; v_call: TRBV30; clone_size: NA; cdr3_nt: TGTGCCTGGAGGCCGTTGGGCCGAAATCAGCCCCAGCATTTT; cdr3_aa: CAWRPLGRNQPQHF
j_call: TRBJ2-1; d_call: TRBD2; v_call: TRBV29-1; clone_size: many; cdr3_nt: TGCAGCGTTGTGGGGACTAGCGGTTCCTCCTACAATGAGCAGTTCTTC; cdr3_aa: CSVVGTSGSSYNEQFF
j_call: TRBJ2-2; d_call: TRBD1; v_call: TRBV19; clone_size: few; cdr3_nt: TGTGCCAGTAGCCGGGACAGTAACACCGGGGAGCTGTTTTTT; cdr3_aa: CASSRDSNTGELFF
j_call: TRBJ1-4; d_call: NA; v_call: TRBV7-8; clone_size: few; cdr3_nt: TGTGCCAGCAGCTTAGCGGAGGGTAATGAAAAACTGTTTTTT; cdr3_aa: CASSLAEGNEKLFF
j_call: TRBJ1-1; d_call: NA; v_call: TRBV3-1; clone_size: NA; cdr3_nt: TGTGCCAGCAGCCAAGATTTAAGGGCTACTGAAGCTTTCTTT; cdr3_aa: CASSQDLRATEAFF
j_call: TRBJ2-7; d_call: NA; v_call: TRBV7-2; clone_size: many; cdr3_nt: TGTGCCAGCAGCTTGCGGCTAGGTAGTTACGAGCAGTACTTC; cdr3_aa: CASSLRLGSYEQYF
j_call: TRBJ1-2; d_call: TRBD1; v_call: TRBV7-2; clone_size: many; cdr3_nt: TGTGCCAGCAGCCCAGACAGGGGCATCCGAAACTATGGCTACACCTTC; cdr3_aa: CASSPDRGIRNYGYTF
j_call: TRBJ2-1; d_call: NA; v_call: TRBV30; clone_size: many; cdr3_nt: TGTGCCTGGAGTGTTCGGTACAATGAGCAGTTCTTC; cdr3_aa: CAWSVRYNEQFF
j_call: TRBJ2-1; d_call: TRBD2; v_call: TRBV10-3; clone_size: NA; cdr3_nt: TGTGCCACGGGACTAGCGGGATCCCATGAGCAGTTCTTC; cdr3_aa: CATGLAGSHEQFF
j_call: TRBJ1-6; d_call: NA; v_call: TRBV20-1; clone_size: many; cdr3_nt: TGCAGTGCTAGAGAGCCGTATAATTCACCCCTCCACTTT; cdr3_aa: CSAREPYNSPLHF
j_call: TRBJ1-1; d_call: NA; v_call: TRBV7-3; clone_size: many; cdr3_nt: TGTGCCAGCAGCTTTTTAGTGAACACTGAAGCTTTCTTT; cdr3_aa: CASSFLVNTEAFF
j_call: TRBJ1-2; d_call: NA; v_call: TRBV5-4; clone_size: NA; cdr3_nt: TGTGCCAGCAGCTTGGTGGATCAGAGAAACTATGGCTACACCTTC; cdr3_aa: CASSLVDQRNYGYTF